One and the same sample provided the 19 T cell receptor beta chains below, sequenced in a study of CD8+CD57+ T cells in acquired aplastic anemia. Investigators profiled TCR beta VDJ and CDR3 from genomic DNA template. TCRdb reprocessed the reads via MiXCR and lists one record per CDR3 protein. The sample gives 60,000 to 75,000 distinct CDR3 sequences, roughly 54% of which show up once; 2% to 3% is in the top ten. The sequencing input was sorted CD4+, CD8+, or CD8+CD57+ T cells (not recorded which) from PBMCs. The receptors were gathered from a human donor in good health, serving as a control.

The chain is built from TRBV7-2 and TRBJ2-3; D may be TRBD2 (5 bases). The CDR3 is 12 residues long. Germline CDR1 and CDR2: SGHTA and FQGNSA. V dropped 5 bases and J dropped 5 bases, with 8 bases sitting between them. CDR3 amino acids: CASSGRLDTQYF. As DNA, the CDR3 is TGTGCCAGCAGCGGGAGACTAGATACGCAGTATTTT. The full variable domain, with the rest looked up from reference TRBV7-2 and TRBJ2-3, is GAGVSQSPSNKVTEKGKDVELRCDPISGHTALYWYRQSLGQGLEFLIYFQGNSAPDKSGLPSDRFSAERTGGSVSTLTIQRTQQEDSAVYLCASSGRLDTQYFGPGTRLTVL.

V gene TRBV5-6 combines with J gene TRBJ1-6, with D possibly being TRBD1 (5 bases). V shed 0 bases and J shed 9 bases, with 13 bases lying between them. CDR3 length: 15 amino acids. Germline V lookup: CDR1 SGHDT, CDR2 YYEEEE. CDR3 residues: CASSLAGGGRSPLHF. DNA of the CDR3: TGTGCCAGCAGCTTGGCCGGGGGAGGGCGTTCACCCCTCCACTTT.

Sample share makes this clonotype medium-sized. J is TRBJ1-2 and V is TRBV10-1, with a weak D call TRBD1 (5 bases). The germline V gene has CDR1 WNHNN and CDR2 SYGVQD (reference sequence). The CDR3 length is 13 residues. V was clipped by 8 bases and J by 0 bases, with 10 bases between them. DNA for the CDR3: TGCGCCAGCTGGGGGAAGGCTAACTATGGCTACACCTTC. Residues: CASWGKANYGYTF.

Note on this clonotype: At one of its ends the junction is not consistent with the germline gene, which may arise from a read error. J is TRBJ1-1 and V is TRBV15, with a tentative D call TRBD1 (6 bases). This CDR3 region has 13 residues. CDR1 and CDR2 from the germline V gene are LNHNV and YYDKDF (reference sequence). The CDR3 bases are TGTGCCACCAGTACAGGGCAGTCCACTCAAGCTTTCTTT. Translated, it gives CATSTGQSTQAFF. Filled out from reference TRBV15 and TRBJ1-1, the complete variable domain reads DAMVIQNPRYQVTQFGKPVTLSCSQTLNHNVMYWYQQKSSQAPKLLFHYYDKDFNNEADTPDNFQSRRPNTSFCFLDIRSPGLGDTAMYLCATSTGQSTQAFFGQGTRLTVV.

The chain couples TRBV29-1 to TRBJ2-1; 15 bases map to TRBD2. Germline CDR1 is SQVTM and CDR2 is ANQGSEA. V lost 7 bases and J lost 2; bases outside the gene matches: 6. CDR3 length: 16 residues. This CDR3 is CSAEGLAGGAYNEQFF. CDR3 nucleotides: TGCAGCGCCGAAGGACTAGCGGGAGGGGCCTACAATGAGCAGTTCTTC.

This clonotype was recorded at least ten times. This chain uses TRBV11-3 with TRBJ2-1; D gene ambiguous. Germline values: CDR1 SGHNT, CDR2 YENEEA. The CDR3 totals 14 residues. V was pared by 5 bases and J by 2 bases, with 10 bases between. CDR3 DNA sequence: TGTGCCAGCAGCCGACCTCGCACCTACAATGAGCAGTTCTTC. Protein product: CASSRPRTYNEQFF.

Ten or more counts support this clonotype. The J gene is TRBJ1-5, the V gene TRBV9, with TRBD1 identical over 7 bases. J was trimmed by 4 bases and V by 3 bases; bases with no gene match: 7. CDR1 and CDR2 (germline): SGDLS, YYNGEE. The CDR3 covers 15 residues. CDR3 in amino acids: CASSDGDRLNQPQHF. The CDR3 coding sequence is TGTGCCAGCAGCGATGGGGACAGACTAAATCAGCCCCAGCATTTT.

The chain carries TRBV2 and TRBJ2-3; D possibly matches TRBD1 or TRBD2 (7 bases each). Germline CDR1 is SNHLY and CDR2 is FYNNEI. V was pared by 6 bases and J by 2 bases, with 15 bases between. The CDR3 runs 15 residues. In DNA, the CDR3 is TGTGCCAGCAGGCCGACAGGGAGGGACACAGATACGCAGTATTTT. The encoded protein is CASRPTGRDTDTQYF.

The chain has TRBV15 and TRBJ2-5; D is uncertain. The CDR3 loop spans 14 amino acids. The germline CDR1 and CDR2 sequences are LNHNV and YYDKDF (reference sequence). V gave up 0 bases and J gave up 3 bases, with 8 bases separating them. The CDR3 protein is CATSRDRTEETQYF. CDR3 DNA sequence: TGTGCCACCAGCAGAGATCGAACAGAAGAGACCCAGTACTTC.

This chain uses TRBV6-4 with TRBJ1-2; D is undetermined. Per the germline V gene, CDR1 is MRHNA and CDR2 is SNTAGT. The ends were cut back, 6 bases at V and 5 bases at J, with 16 bases in the middle. The CDR3 has 14 amino acids. For the CDR3, the DNA is TGTGCCAGCAGACCGGGCCCTGAGCCTTATGGCTACACCTTC. It codes for CASRPGPEPYGYTF.

This clonotype occurred many times. The chain couples TRBV7-6 to TRBJ2-7, with D tentatively TRBD1 (6 bases). CDR1 is SGHVS, CDR2 FNYEAQ, per germline. This CDR3 contains 14 residues. With 4 bases removed from V and 2 bases from J, the gap between germline ends came to 12 bases. The CDR3 coding sequence is TGTGCCAGCAGCTACTCTGCAGGGGCCTACGAGCAGTACTTC. Encoded protein: CASSYSAGAYEQYF.

The rearrangement joins TRBV2 to TRBJ2-7; a possible D gene is TRBD1 (6 bases). Germline loops: CDR1 SNHLY, CDR2 FYNNEI. Trimming removed 10 bases at V and 7 bases at J, with 23 bases between. This CDR3 contains 14 residues. CDR3: CAIRGLRVGTEQYF. In nucleotides, the CDR3 is TGTGCCATCAGGGGCCTAAGGGTGGGGACAGAGCAGTACTTC.

This clonotype was detected many times. This rearrangement joins TRBV5-1 to TRBJ2-1, with D uncertain. The germline V gene has CDR1 SGHRS and CDR2 YFSETQ. The CDR3 is 14 amino acids. V lost 0 bases and J 9 bases, leaving 13 bases between the germline ends. CDR3 protein: CASSLEPEMGEQFF. The CDR3 region has the DNA TGCGCCAGCAGCTTGGAACCAGAGATGGGTGAGCAGTTCTTC.

This clonotype was detected ten times or more. The chain joins TRBV20-1 to TRBJ2-3; 9 positions agree with TRBD1. The CDR3 runs 13 residues. Germline-derived CDR1 and CDR2 are DFQATT and SNEGSKA (reference sequence). The CDR3 is CSPQGAGTDTQYF. For the CDR3, the DNA is TGCAGCCCACAGGGGGCTGGCACAGATACGCAGTATTTT.

The CDR3 nucleotides read TGTGCCAGCAGAAGGGAGGTTACAGTCGAGCAGTATTTT. Translation: CASRREVTVEQYF. The rearrangement uses TRBV2 and TRBJ2-3; D may be TRBD2 (6 bases). Trimming pared 6 bases from V and 11 bases from J, leaving 18 bases between. There are 13 residues in the CDR3. Germline lookup yields CDR1 SNHLY and CDR2 FYNNEI.

The table lists this clonotype with many counts. V and J are TRBV27 and TRBJ2-3; 10 bases match TRBD2. J lost 4 bases, V lost 1 base, and 5 bases had no gene match. Per germline, CDR1 MNHEY and CDR2 SMNVEV (reference sequence). There are 16 residues in the CDR3. In DNA form, the CDR3 reads TGTGCCAGCAGTTTATTGGCACTAGCGGGACCAGATACGCAGTATTTT. It translates to CASSLLALAGPDTQYF.

This clonotype was observed at least ten times. This chain uses TRBV12-3 or TRBV12-4 with TRBJ1-2; TRBD1 matches 11 bases. There are 16 residues in the CDR3. V gave up 3 bases and J gave up 7 bases; unmatched junction bases: 10. CDR3 coding DNA: TGTGCCAGCAGTTTTCGGACAGGGGGCCCGGAGGCTGGCTACACCTTC. Translated, it gives CASSFRTGGPEAGYTF.

This clonotype is deemed medium-sized. The V and J genes are TRBV24-1 and TRBJ2-6; no reliable D call. With 0 bases removed from V and 0 bases from J, the gap between germline ends came to 5 bases. Germline CDR1 KGHDR, CDR2 SFDVKD. The CDR3 runs to 16 residues. The CDR3 loop reads CATSDLRLSGANVLTF. The DNA of the CDR3 is TGTGCCACCAGTGATTTGCGGCTCTCTGGGGCCAACGTCCTGACTTTC.

As concerns this clonotype: Relative to the germline gene, one junction end is altered; a read error may explain this. The CDR3: CASSLVVGGGTTNYGYTF. Written as DNA, the CDR3 is TGTGCCAGCAGTTTAGTCGTCGGGGGGGGCACTACTAACTATGGCTACACCTTC. The V gene is TRBV7-6, the J gene TRBJ1-2; perhaps TRBD1 as D (6 bases). The CDR3 loop spans 18 amino acids. Germline V gene sequence: CDR1 SGHVS, CDR2 FNYEAQ.